This T cell receptor beta chain stems from a study of cytomegalovirus exposure and HLA in healthy donors. Study-level results: What a later analysis reportedly showed was that an Asian-associated ancestry cluster had fewer N-insertions than the approximately 700-donor mean. Apart from CMV serostatus, no immune exposure information was available. Rarity characterized most TCR sequences, yet some public TCRs appeared in many donors. Presence/absence results assume similar sequencing depth per donor, which may not hold.

Researchers ran the PCR with 60 Vbeta and 13 Jbeta primers. Using immunoSEQ multiplex PCR, the repertoire was profiled, and TCRdb retains in-frame clones only, with some absent. Among about 160,000 clones listed, about 80% were seen once. Comments on this clone: Its antigen remains unidentified.

CDR1 and CDR2 from the germline V gene are MNHNY and SVGAGI (reference sequence). The germline V and J ends were trimmed by 6 bases and 2 bases, with 10 bases remaining between them. The CDR3 length is 14 residues. The J gene is TRBJ1-4, the V gene TRBV6-6; D is undetermined. The sample consisted of PBMCs. This TCR came from a man aged 40-55 years in good health and CMV-seronegative. The CDR3 DNA reads TGTGCCAGCAGAGGAGCAGTCACTAATGAAAAACTGTTTTTT. Amino acid sequence: CASRGAVTNEKLFF.